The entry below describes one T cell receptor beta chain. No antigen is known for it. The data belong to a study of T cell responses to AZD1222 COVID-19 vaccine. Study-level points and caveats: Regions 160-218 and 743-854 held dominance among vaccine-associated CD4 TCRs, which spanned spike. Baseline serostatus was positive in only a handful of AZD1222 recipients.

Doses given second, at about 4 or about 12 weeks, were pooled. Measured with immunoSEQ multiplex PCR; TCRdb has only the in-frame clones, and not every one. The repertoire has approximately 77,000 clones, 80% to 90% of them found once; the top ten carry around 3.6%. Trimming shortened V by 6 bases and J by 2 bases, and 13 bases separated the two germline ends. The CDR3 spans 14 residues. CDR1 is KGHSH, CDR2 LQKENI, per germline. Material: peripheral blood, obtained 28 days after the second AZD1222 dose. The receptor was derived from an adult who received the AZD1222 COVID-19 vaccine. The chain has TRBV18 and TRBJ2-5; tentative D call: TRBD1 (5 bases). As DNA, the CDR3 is TGTGCCAGCTCTCCATCGGCAGGGCAAGAGACCCAGTACTTC. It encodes CASSPSAGQETQYF.